The present T cell receptor beta chain was sequenced within a study of blood T cell repertoires in COVID-19. Study in general: In each case, the material was cDNA or gDNA derived from T cells, B-cell-depleted T cells, or PBMCs.

This clone has only one observation. How the authors handled the data: Quantification of nucleated cells was approximated via reference gene primer amplification. Assay: immunoSEQ multiplex PCR; the TCRdb copy retains only in-frame clones and omits some. That table furnishes V, J and clone size, whereas the DNA furnished D and trimming. The sample consists of under 150,000 clones, roughly 88% of them appearing once. A Seattle source enrolled patients during active infection and followed them longitudinally. CDR3 length equals 13 residues. CDR1 and CDR2 (germline): SEHNR, FQNEAQ (reference sequence). Trimming removed 4 bases from V and 4 bases from J, with 8 bases in between.

The source is a woman in her sixties with COVID-19, enrolled during active disease. Sequencing input: peripheral blood. This sequence joins TRBV7-9 and TRBJ1-5; D is perhaps TRBD1 (6 bases). In nucleotides, the CDR3 is TGTGCCAGCAGCTGGACAGAGAATCAGCCCCAGCATTTT. Protein sequence: CASSWTENQPQHF.